The clone carrying this T cell receptor (beta chain) was seen at least ten times. RNA transcripts were the source from which TCR beta CDR3 regions were amplified. HTBI primers were used in a first-round RT-PCR, which preceded a second-round multiplex PCR. Using its own MiXCR run on the multiplex PCR reads, TCRdb lists one record per CDR3 protein. The sample gives approximately 150,000 distinct CDR3 sequences, roughly two fifths of which show up once; less than 9.5% is in the top ten. This CDR3 has 15 residues. Germline V lookup: CDR1 SQVTM, CDR2 ANQGSEA. After removal of 7 bases from V and 2 bases from J, the junction contained 11 bases not matched to a gene. Enrollment excluded any patients with other autoimmune diseases, uncontrolled infections, pregnancy or lactation. Diagnosis used clinical symptoms, serum thyroxine, TRAb, thyroid ultrasound and orbital computed tomography. The data were obtained in a study of Graves' ophthalmopathy and Graves' hyperthyroidism. As for the study in general: Peripheral blood was obtained at first diagnosis, ahead of any treatment.

This sequence originates from a man aged 25 to 40 with Graves' ophthalmopathy. The J gene is TRBJ2-4, the V gene TRBV29-1; TRBD2 matches 7 bases. Input material: peripheral blood. CDR3 DNA: TGCAGCGCGATCGGACTAGGGGATTCCAAAAACATTCAGTACTTC. Protein product: CSAIGLGDSKNIQYF.